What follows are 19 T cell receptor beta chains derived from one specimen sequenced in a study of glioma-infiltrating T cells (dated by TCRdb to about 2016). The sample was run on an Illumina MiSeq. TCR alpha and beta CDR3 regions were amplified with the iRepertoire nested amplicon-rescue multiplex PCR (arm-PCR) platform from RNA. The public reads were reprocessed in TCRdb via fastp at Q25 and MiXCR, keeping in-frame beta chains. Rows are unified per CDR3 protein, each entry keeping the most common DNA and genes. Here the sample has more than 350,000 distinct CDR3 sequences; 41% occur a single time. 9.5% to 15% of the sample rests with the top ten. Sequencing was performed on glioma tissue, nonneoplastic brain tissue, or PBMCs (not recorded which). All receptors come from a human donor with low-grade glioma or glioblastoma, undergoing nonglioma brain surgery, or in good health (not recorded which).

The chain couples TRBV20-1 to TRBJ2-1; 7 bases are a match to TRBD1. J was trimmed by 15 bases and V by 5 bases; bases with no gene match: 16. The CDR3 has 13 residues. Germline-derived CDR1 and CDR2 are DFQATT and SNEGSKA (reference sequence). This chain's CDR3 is CSAEGGGQVAGFF. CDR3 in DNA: TGCAGTGCTGAGGGTGGAGGACAGGTTGCGGGGTTCTTC.

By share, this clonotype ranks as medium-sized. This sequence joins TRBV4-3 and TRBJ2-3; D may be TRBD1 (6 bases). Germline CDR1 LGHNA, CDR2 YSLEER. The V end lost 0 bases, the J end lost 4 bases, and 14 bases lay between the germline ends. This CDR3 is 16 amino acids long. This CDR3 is CASSQDRSRGADTQYF. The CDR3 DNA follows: TGCGCCAGCAGCCAAGATCGGAGCAGGGGTGCAGATACGCAGTATTTT.

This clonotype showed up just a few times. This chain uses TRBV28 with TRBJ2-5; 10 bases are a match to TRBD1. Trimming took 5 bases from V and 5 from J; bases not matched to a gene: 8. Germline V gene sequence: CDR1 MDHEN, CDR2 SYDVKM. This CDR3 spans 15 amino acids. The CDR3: CASSPGQGFYETQYF. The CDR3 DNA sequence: TGTGCCAGCAGTCCGGGACAGGGGTTTTACGAGACCCAGTACTTC.

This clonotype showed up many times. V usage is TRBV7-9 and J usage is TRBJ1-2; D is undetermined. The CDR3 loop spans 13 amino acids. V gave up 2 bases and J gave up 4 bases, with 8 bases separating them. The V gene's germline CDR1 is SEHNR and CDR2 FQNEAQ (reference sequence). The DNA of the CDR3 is TGTGCCAGCAGCTTAACCTCGACCTATGGCTACACCTTC. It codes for CASSLTSTYGYTF.

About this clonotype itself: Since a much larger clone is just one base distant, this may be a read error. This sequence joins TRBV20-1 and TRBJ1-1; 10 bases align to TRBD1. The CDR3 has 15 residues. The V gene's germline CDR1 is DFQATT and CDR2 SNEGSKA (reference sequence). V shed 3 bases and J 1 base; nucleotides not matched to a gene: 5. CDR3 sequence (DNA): TGCAGTGCTAGTGACAGGGGGCTCCGGAACACTGAAGCTTTCTTT. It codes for CSASDRGLRNTEAFF.

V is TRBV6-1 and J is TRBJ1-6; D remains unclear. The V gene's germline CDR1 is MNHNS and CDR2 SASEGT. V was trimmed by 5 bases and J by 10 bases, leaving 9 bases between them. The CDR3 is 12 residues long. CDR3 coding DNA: TGTGCCAGCAGTACACCAGGCTCACCCCTCCACTTT. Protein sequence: CASSTPGSPLHF.

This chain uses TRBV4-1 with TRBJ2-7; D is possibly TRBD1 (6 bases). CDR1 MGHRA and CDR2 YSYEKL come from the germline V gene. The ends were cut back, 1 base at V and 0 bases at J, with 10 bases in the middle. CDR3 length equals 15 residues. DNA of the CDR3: TGCGCCAGCAGCCAAGGGCAGGGGTCCTCCTACGAGCAGTACTTC. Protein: CASSQGQGSSYEQYF.

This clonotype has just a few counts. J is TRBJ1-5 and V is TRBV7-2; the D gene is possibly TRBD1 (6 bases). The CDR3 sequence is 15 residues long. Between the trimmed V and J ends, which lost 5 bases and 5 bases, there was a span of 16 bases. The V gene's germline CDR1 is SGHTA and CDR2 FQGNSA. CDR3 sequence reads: CASSPQGKVHQPQHF. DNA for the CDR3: TGTGCCAGCAGCCCACAGGGAAAGGTACATCAGCCCCAGCATTTT.

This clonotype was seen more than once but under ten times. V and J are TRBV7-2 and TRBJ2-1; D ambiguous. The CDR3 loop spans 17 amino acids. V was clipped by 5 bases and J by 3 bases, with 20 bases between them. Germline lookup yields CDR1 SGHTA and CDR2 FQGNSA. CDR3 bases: TGTGCCAGCAGCCTACCCGTTCGCGGTACCATCTACAATGAGCAGTTCTTC. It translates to CASSLPVRGTIYNEQFF.

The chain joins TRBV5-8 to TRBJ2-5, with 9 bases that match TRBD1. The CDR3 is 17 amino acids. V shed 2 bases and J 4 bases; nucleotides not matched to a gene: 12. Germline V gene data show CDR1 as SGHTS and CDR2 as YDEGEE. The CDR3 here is CASSLGAGGTGRETQYF. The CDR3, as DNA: TGTGCCAGCAGCTTAGGAGCAGGGGGGACAGGGCGAGAGACCCAGTACTTC. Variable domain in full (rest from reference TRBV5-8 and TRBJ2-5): EAGVTQSPTHLIKTRGQQATLRCSPISGHTSVYWYQQALGLGLQFLLWYDEGEERNRGNFPPRFSGRQFPNYSSELNVNALELEDSALYLCASSLGAGGTGRETQYFGPGTRLLVL.

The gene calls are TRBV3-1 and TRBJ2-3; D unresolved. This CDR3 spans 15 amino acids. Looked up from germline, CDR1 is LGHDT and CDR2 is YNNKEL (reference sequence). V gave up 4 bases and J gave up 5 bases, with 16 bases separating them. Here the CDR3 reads CASSPTDSLRDTQYF. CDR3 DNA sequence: TGTGCCAGCAGCCCTACGGATTCCCTAAGAGATACGCAGTATTTT.

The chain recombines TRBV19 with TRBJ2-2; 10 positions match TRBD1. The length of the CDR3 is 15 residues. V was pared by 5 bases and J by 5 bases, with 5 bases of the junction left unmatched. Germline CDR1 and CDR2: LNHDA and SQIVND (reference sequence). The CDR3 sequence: CASSARDRGTGELFF. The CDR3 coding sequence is TGTGCCAGTAGTGCTCGGGACAGGGGAACCGGGGAGCTGTTTTTT.

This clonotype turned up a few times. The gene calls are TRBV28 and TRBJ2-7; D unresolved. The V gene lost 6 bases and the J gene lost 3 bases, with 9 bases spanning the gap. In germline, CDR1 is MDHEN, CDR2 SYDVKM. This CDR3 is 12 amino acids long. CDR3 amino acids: CASSADGYEQYF. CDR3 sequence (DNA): TGTGCCAGCAGCGCAGACGGCTACGAGCAGTACTTC.

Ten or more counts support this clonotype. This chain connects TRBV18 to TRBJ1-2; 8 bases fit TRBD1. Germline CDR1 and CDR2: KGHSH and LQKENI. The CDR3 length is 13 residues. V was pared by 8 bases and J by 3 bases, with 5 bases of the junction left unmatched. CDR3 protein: CASSPGQDYGYTF. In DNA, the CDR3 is TGTGCCAGCAGCCCGGGACAGGACTATGGCTACACCTTC.

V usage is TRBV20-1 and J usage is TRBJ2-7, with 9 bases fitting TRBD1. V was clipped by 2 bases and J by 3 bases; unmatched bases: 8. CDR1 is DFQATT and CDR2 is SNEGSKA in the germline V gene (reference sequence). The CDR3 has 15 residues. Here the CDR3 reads CSARSSGTGYYEQYF. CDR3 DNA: TGCAGTGCTAGATCTTCCGGGACAGGGTACTACGAGCAGTACTTC.

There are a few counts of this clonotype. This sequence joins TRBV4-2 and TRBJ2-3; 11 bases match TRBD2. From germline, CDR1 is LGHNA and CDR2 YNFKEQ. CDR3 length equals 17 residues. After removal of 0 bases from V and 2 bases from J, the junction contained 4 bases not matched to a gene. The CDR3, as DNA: TGTGCCAGCAGCCAAGATCAGACTAGCGGGAACACAGATACGCAGTATTTT. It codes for CASSQDQTSGNTDTQYF.

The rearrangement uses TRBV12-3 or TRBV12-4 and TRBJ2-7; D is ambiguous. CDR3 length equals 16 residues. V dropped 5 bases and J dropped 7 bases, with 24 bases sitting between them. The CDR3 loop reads CASSPRTPLSYNEQYF. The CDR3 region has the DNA TGTGCCAGCAGTCCAAGAACACCGCTCTCCTACAATGAGCAGTACTTC.

As DNA, the CDR3 is TGTGCCAGCAGCGAGGACCCGAACACTGAAGCTTTCTTT. As protein: CASSEDPNTEAFF. The gene calls are TRBV7-2 and TRBJ1-1; D not resolved. The V gene lost 5 bases and the J gene lost 1 base, with 8 bases spanning the gap. The CDR3 is made up of 13 amino acids. Germline CDR1 is SGHTA and CDR2 is FQGNSA.

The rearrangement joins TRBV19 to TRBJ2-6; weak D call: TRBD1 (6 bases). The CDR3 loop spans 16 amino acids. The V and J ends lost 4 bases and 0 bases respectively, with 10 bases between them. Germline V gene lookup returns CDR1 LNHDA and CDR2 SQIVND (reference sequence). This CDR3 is CASSSWTDSGANVLTF. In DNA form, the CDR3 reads TGTGCCAGTAGTAGCTGGACAGACTCTGGGGCCAACGTCCTGACTTTC.